These 3 T cell receptor beta chains came from one sample sequenced in a study of radiotherapy plus CTLA-4 blockade in lung cancer. TCRdb keeps only in-frame clones here, not all; method: immunoSEQ multiplex PCR. The table shows 60,000 to 85,000 clones, with around nine tenths occurring only once. The specimen was peripheral blood, collected from a patient treated with radiotherapy plus ipilimumab. Every receptor here comes from a human donor with non-small cell lung cancer who had stable disease on radiotherapy plus ipilimumab.

The chain carries TRBV29-1 and TRBJ2-2; 8 nucleotides match TRBD2. Germline V lookup: CDR1 SQVTM, CDR2 ANQGSEA. This CDR3 has 15 residues. V shed 0 bases and J 6 bases; nucleotides not matched to a gene: 6. CDR3 coding DNA: TGCAGCGTTGAAGATGCTAGCGGGTTGGCCGGGGAGCTGTTTTTT. The encoded protein is CSVEDASGLAGELFF.

The chain couples TRBV5-1 to TRBJ1-2, with a tentative D call TRBD1 (5 bases). Between the trimmed V and J ends, which lost 3 bases and 2 bases, there was a span of 14 bases. CDR3 length equals 15 residues. Per germline, CDR1 SGHRS and CDR2 YFSETQ. CDR3 protein: CASSSGPGENYGYTF. Here the CDR3 DNA reads TGCGCCAGCAGCTCCGGACCGGGGGAGAACTATGGCTACACCTTC.

The V and J genes are TRBV9 and TRBJ2-1, with 12 bases lining up with TRBD2. Trimming took 2 bases from V and 5 from J; bases not matched to a gene: 5. The CDR3 length is 16 residues. CDR1 SGDLS and CDR2 YYNGEE come from the germline V gene. The DNA of the CDR3 is TGTGCCAGCAGCGTCACGACTAGCGGGGGAAACAATGAGCAGTTCTTC. Translation gives CASSVTTSGGNNEQFF.